The clone carrying this T cell receptor beta chain was detected once. This sample is part of a study of T cell changes during pregnancy in multiple sclerosis. Method: immunoSEQ multiplex PCR; TCRdb's copy keeps in-frame clones and lacks some. The table shows fewer than 30,000 clones, with 75% to 90% occurring only once. Germline CDR1 and CDR2: MGHRA and YSYEKL. The CDR3 length is 16 residues. The V end lost 0 bases, the J end lost 0 bases, and 9 bases lay between the germline ends. This chain uses TRBV4-1 with TRBJ2-4; D may be TRBD2 (6 bases). Sequenced here: CD8+ T cells from peripheral blood mononuclear cells, sampled in the second trimester of pregnancy. The origin of this receptor is a female donor with multiple sclerosis, enrolled in a pregnancy study. CDR3 bases: TGCGCCAGCAGCCAAGATCAGGGACTAGCCAAAAACATTCAGTACTTC. As protein: CASSQDQGLAKNIQYF.